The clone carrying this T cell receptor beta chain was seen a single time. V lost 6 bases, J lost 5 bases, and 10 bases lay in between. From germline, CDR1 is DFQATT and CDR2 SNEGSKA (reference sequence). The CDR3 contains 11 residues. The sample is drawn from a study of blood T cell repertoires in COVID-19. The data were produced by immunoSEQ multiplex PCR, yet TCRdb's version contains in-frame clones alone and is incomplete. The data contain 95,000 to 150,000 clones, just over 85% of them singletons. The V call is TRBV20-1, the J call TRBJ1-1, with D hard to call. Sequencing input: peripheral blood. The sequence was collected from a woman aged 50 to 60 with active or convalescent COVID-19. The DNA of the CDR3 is TGCAGTGCAGGACGGGAAACTGAAGCTTTCTTT. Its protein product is CSAGRETEAFF.